The rows below give T cell receptor beta chains drawn from one sample of a study of beta chain features in type 1 diabetes. Using immunoSEQ multiplex PCR, the repertoire was profiled, and TCRdb retains in-frame clones only, with some absent. This table has around 500,000 clones, about 30% appearing once. The sequenced sample was naive CD4+ T cells from blood. The receptor source for this set is a man between 18 and 29 years old in good health. CDR3s include the opening cysteine and the closing phenylalanine or tryptophan. D genes are given only for firm matches. Where a row states a size, it is once, few, many or the class of an expanded clone; other rows omit it.

v_call: TRBV12-5
d_call: -
j_call: TRBJ2-7
clone_size: once
cdr3_nt: TGTGCTAGTGTCCCGGACAGTTCCTACGAGCAGTACTTC
cdr3_aa: CASVPDSSYEQYF

v_call: TRBV9
d_call: -
j_call: TRBJ1-4
clone_size: -
cdr3_nt: TGTGCCAGCAGCGTAGGAGACCCCCTCAGCGGTGAAAAACTGTTTTTT
cdr3_aa: CASSVGDPLSGEKLFF

v_call: TRBV4-1
d_call: -
j_call: TRBJ1-5
clone_size: -
cdr3_nt: TGCGCCAGCAGCCAAGGTGCCAATCAGCCCCAGCATTTT
cdr3_aa: CASSQGANQPQHF

v_call: TRBV7-2
d_call: TRBD1
j_call: TRBJ2-4
clone_size: -
cdr3_nt: TGTGCCAGCAGCCTATTGGGACAGGGGCTGGACATTCAGTACTTC
cdr3_aa: CASSLLGQGLDIQYF

v_call: TRBV7-2
d_call: -
j_call: TRBJ2-3
clone_size: few
cdr3_nt: TGTGCCAGCAGGTCTCCTCCGGTAGCCCCGCAGTATTTT
cdr3_aa: CASRSPPVAPQYF

v_call: TRBV5-4
d_call: TRBD1
j_call: TRBJ2-7
clone_size: few
cdr3_nt: TGTGCCAGCAGTCGGACAGGGAATTCCTACGAGCAGTACTTC
cdr3_aa: CASSRTGNSYEQYF

v_call: TRBV30
d_call: -
j_call: TRBJ2-4
clone_size: -
cdr3_nt: TGTGCCTGGAAGGACGGACTAACCAAAAACATTCAGTACTTC
cdr3_aa: CAWKDGLTKNIQYF

v_call: TRBV9
d_call: -
j_call: TRBJ2-3
clone_size: -
cdr3_nt: TGTGCCAGCAGCGCTCGGGACCGATACACAGATACGCAGTATTTT
cdr3_aa: CASSARDRYTDTQYF

v_call: TRBV5-1
d_call: TRBD1
j_call: TRBJ2-7
clone_size: few
cdr3_nt: TGCGCCAGCAGCTTGGGGACAGGGGGCTCCTACGAGCAGTACTTC
cdr3_aa: CASSLGTGGSYEQYF

v_call: TRBV14
d_call: TRBD1
j_call: TRBJ1-2
clone_size: -
cdr3_nt: TGTGCCAGCAGCCAGAGACAGGGGGCCTTCTATGGCTACACCTTC
cdr3_aa: CASSQRQGAFYGYTF

v_call: TRBV7-2
d_call: TRBD1
j_call: TRBJ2-3
clone_size: -
cdr3_nt: TGTGCCAGCAGTTATACAGGGGGCAAAGATACGCAGTATTTT
cdr3_aa: CASSYTGGKDTQYF

v_call: TRBV19
d_call: TRBD2
j_call: TRBJ2-1
clone_size: -
cdr3_nt: TGTGCCAGTAGTCCTCTAGCGGGCTCCTACAATGAGCAGTTCTTC
cdr3_aa: CASSPLAGSYNEQFF

v_call: TRBV30
d_call: -
j_call: TRBJ2-1
clone_size: -
cdr3_nt: TGTGCCTGGAGTGCGCGGAATGAGCAGTTCTTC
cdr3_aa: CAWSARNEQFF

v_call: TRBV5-4
d_call: -
j_call: TRBJ1-1
clone_size: -
cdr3_nt: TGTGCCAGCAGCCCGGACGCCACCGTCACTGAAGCTTTCTTT
cdr3_aa: CASSPDATVTEAFF

v_call: TRBV2
d_call: TRBD1
j_call: TRBJ1-1
clone_size: -
cdr3_nt: TGTGCCAGCAGATCCGGGACAGGGACTGAAGCTTTCTTT
cdr3_aa: CASRSGTGTEAFF

v_call: TRBV7-6
d_call: TRBD1
j_call: TRBJ1-4
clone_size: -
cdr3_nt: TGTGCCAGCAGCTTAGCGGCGACAGGGGCCAAACTGTTTTTT
cdr3_aa: CASSLAATGAKLFF

v_call: TRBV25-1
d_call: -
j_call: TRBJ2-7
clone_size: few
cdr3_nt: TGTGCCAGCAGTGAATTGTGGCAGTCCGACTCCTACGAGCAGTACTTC
cdr3_aa: CASSELWQSDSYEQYF